The sequence of this T cell receptor beta chain was determined in a study of response to subunit inactivated influenza vaccine. The study's findings and limits: Every seasonal influenza vaccination brings in few new T cells, the authors suggested.

A word on this clonotype: The antigen is undetermined.

MiXCR, applied by TCRdb to the RT-PCR reads, yields one record per CDR3 protein. The sample yields 500,000 to 600,000 distinct CDR3 sequences, 6.5% to 8% seen once. The V gene end was trimmed by 0 bases and the J gene end by 7 bases; junction bases not matched to a gene: 12. Germline V gene data show CDR1 as DFQATT and CDR2 as SNEGSKA (reference sequence). The CDR3 extends over 15 amino acids. The TCR originated in a man in his fifties or sixties who received an inactivated influenza vaccine. The sample in question was PBMCs from blood, obtained roughly 24 months after vaccination. The chain has TRBV20-1 and TRBJ2-7, with 7 positions matching TRBD1. In DNA form, the CDR3 reads TGCAGTGCTAGAGATCTAAACAGGGGACCGGAGGAGCAGTACTTC. This encodes CSARDLNRGPEEQYF.